This record looks at one TCR beta chain sequence and its context. Its antigen is unknown. Germline V gives CDR1 MNHEY, CDR2 SVGAGI. V was pared by 6 bases and J by 0 bases, with 9 bases between. This CDR3 region has 13 residues. The sample is drawn from a study of beta chain features in type 1 diabetes. Study context: In all, roughly 98,000,000 sorted cells from all samples were analyzed. Study-level findings and limits: For patients, the naive, central memory and Treg TCRB repertoires appeared more alike than for healthy donors. When VDJ junctions were examined, type 1 diabetes patients showed fewer insertions and more deletions. Shorter TCRB CDR3s, moderately but significantly so, marked every one of the four CD4+ subsets in Type 1 diabetes patients.

Since all of the isolated RNA was reverse transcribed, expressed TCRB transcripts were what got sequenced. Sequencing used immunoSEQ multiplex PCR; TCRdb keeps in-frame clones, though not all of them. The sample records hundreds of thousands of clones, less than 20% being singletons. The sample was naive CD4+ T cells from blood. This TCR was recovered from a man aged 18-30 years in good health. The chain is built from TRBV6-5 and TRBJ2-7; unclear D gene. The CDR3 region has the DNA TGTGCCAGCAGCTACCGTTCCTCCTACGAGCAGTACTTC. Amino acid sequence: CASSYRSSYEQYF.